These 5 T cell receptor beta chains were all obtained from the same sample, sequenced in a study of cytomegalovirus exposure and HLA in healthy donors. PCR was performed using 60 Vbeta and 13 Jbeta primers. Generated by immunoSEQ multiplex PCR, the TCRdb table keeps only in-frame clones and is missing some. This sample yields almost 200,000 clones, of which 70% to 90% are seen a single time; under 3% belongs to the top ten. The sample comprised PBMCs. The receptors shown here come from a woman between 50 and 59 years old in good health and CMV-seronegative.

The genes are TRBV7-3 and TRBJ2-2; the D is unclear. CDR1 and CDR2 (germline): SGHTA, FQGTGA. CDR3 length equals 15 residues. V was pared by 1 base and J by 1 base, with 7 bases between. The DNA for the CDR3 is TGTGCCAGCAGCTTAATCGGCGGGAACACCGGGGAGCTGTTTTTT. Translated, it gives CASSLIGGNTGELFF.

The V gene is TRBV27, the J gene TRBJ2-7; a weak D match, TRBD2 (6 bases). Trimming shortened V by 6 bases and J by 4 bases, and 13 bases separated the two germline ends. From germline, CDR1 is MNHEY and CDR2 SMNVEV (reference sequence). The CDR3 runs to 13 residues. The CDR3 DNA follows: TGTGCCAGCAGCACTAGCTTGAGGTACGAGCAGTACTTC. Amino acids: CASSTSLRYEQYF.

The V gene is TRBV28, the J gene TRBJ1-3; tentative D call: TRBD1 (5 bases). The V and J ends lost 4 bases and 5 bases respectively, with 12 bases between them. Germline CDR1 is MDHEN and CDR2 is SYDVKM. The CDR3 totals 14 residues. The DNA for the CDR3 is TGTGCCAGCAGTTCGCGGGACCGACGAAACACCATATATTTT. Protein: CASSSRDRRNTIYF.

In its sample, this clone was seen once. The CDR3 bases are TGCAGCGTTGGCGTGCGCTCTGGGGCCAACGTCCTGACTTTC. It specifies CSVGVRSGANVLTF. V and J are TRBV29-1 and TRBJ2-6; unclear D gene. The CDR3 is 14 amino acids. V was shortened by 4 bases and J by 0 bases, with 7 bases between the two germline ends. The V gene's germline CDR1 is SQVTM and CDR2 ANQGSEA.

The chain recombines TRBV11-1 with TRBJ2-1, with TRBD1 matching over 8 bases. Germline V lookup: CDR1 SGHAT, CDR2 FQDESV (reference sequence). The CDR3 totals 14 residues. The V and J ends lost 3 bases and 5 bases, in that order; junction bases with no gene match: 3. The CDR3 bases are TGTGCCAGCAGCTTCGGACAGGGAGACAATGAGCAGTTCTTC. Its protein product is CASSFGQGDNEQFF. Drawing the rest from reference TRBV11-1 and TRBJ2-1, the complete variable domain is EAEVAQSPRYKITEKSQAVAFWCDPISGHATLYWYRQILGQGPELLVQFQDESVVDDSQLPKDRFSAERLKGVDSTLKIQPAELGDSAMYLCASSFGQGDNEQFFGPGTRLTVL.